This entry concerns a single T cell receptor beta chain. Its antigen is not identified. This specimen belongs to a study of shared clonotypes between healthy human individuals. About the study: Aged 18 to 49, the donors were two women and a few men.

Study results and caveats: Depth was large, yet rarefaction showed that sorted-subset sequencing was incomplete. Blood was the sole source, and tissue repertoires probably differ.

The germline V gene has CDR1 LGHNA and CDR2 YSLEER. CDR3 length: 14 amino acids. Trimming removed 4 bases from V and 5 bases from J, with 11 bases in between. Generated by immunoSEQ multiplex PCR, the TCRdb table keeps only in-frame clones and is missing some. The table has 1.6 million or so clones, approximately 98.5% seen once. This receptor was obtained from a man aged 25 to 40 in good health. Source material: naive CD4+ T cells sorted from blood. Sample subset: CD45RA+ positively selected. This sequence joins TRBV4-3 and TRBJ1-4; tentative D call: TRBD1 (5 bases). The CDR3 reads CASSPRGGNEKLFF. In nucleotides, the CDR3 is TGCGCCAGCAGCCCTCGGGGGGGAAATGAAAAACTGTTTTTT.